The clone carrying this T cell receptor (beta chain) was seen more than once but under ten times. The target antigen is unknown. These data originate in a study of T cell repertoires in cytomegalovirus infection. Study-level background: From public TCR beta signatures came an indication of both CMV infection and matching HLA type.

Study conclusions and caveats: Clonotypes of TCR beta that were HLA-C-restricted and CMV-specific dominated the ex vivo response. Of the TCR beta families, the public ones yielded a cumulative frequency that identified carriers of CMV plus the relevant HLA.

This CDR3 comprises 15 residues. The V end was cut by 0 bases, the J end by 2 bases, with 10 bases between. Germline CDR1 is LGHNA and CDR2 is YNFKEQ. MiXCR, run by TCRdb on the reads, gives a single entry per CDR3 protein. The sample yields about 60,000 distinct CDR3 sequences, about 33% seen once. V usage is TRBV4-2 and J usage is TRBJ2-5; no clear D gene. The receptor was isolated from a human donor in good health (CMV status not recorded). Some clones in this sample may be carry-over from other donors' samples. Sequenced: PBMCs, sequenced either directly or after in vitro stimulation (not recorded which). Here the CDR3 reads CASSQDWGSQETQYF. CDR3 DNA: TGTGCCAGCAGCCAAGATTGGGGATCTCAAGAGACCCAGTACTTC.